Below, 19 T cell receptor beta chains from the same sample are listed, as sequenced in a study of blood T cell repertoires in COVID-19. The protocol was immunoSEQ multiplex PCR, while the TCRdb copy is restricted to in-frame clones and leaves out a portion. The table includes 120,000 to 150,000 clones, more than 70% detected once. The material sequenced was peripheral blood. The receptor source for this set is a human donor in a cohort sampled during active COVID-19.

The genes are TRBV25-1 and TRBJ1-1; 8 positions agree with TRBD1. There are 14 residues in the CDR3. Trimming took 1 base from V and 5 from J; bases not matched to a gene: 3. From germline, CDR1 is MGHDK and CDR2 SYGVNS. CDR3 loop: CASSESGGWTEAFF. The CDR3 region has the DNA TGTGCCAGCAGTGAATCAGGGGGCTGGACTGAAGCTTTCTTT.

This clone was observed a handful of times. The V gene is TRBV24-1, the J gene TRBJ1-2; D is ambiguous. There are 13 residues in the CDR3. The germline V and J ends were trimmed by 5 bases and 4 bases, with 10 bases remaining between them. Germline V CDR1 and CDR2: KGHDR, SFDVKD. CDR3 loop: CATSVGPGYGYTF. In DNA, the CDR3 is TGTGCCACCAGTGTCGGCCCAGGCTATGGCTACACCTTC.

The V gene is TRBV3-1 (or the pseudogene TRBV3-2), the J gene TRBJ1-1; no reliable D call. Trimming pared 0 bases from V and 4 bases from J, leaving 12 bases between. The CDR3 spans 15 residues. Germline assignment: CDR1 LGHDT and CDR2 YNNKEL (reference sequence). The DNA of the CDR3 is TGTGCCAGCAGCCAAGAAAGGTGGGCAGCCACTGAAGCTTTCTTT. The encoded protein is CASSQERWAATEAFF.

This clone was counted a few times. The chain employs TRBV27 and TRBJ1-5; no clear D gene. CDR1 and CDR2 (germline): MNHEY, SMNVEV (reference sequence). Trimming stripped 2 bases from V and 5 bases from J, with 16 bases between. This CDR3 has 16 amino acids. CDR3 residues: CASSLTLGGPYQPQHF. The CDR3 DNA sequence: TGTGCCAGCAGTTTAACTCTCGGAGGACCATATCAGCCCCAGCATTTT.

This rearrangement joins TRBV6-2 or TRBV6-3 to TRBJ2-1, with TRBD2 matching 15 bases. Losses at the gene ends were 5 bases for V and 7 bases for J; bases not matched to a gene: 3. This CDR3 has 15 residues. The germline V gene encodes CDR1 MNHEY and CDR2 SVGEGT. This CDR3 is CASSRTSGGANEQFF. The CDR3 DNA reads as TGTGCCAGCAGTCGGACTAGCGGGGGGGCTAATGAGCAGTTCTTC.

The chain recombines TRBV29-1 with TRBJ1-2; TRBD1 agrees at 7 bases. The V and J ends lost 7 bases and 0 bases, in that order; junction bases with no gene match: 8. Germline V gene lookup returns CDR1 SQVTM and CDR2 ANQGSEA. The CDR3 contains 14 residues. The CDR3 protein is CSGQGGGPNYGYTF. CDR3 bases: TGCAGCGGACAAGGGGGCGGACCTAACTATGGCTACACCTTC.

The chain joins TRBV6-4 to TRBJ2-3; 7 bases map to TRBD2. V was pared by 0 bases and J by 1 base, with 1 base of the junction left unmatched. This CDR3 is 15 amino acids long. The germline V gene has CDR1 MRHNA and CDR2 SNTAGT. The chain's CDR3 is CASSDSSGGTDTQYF. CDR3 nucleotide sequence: TGTGCCAGCAGTGACTCAAGCGGGGGCACAGATACGCAGTATTTT.

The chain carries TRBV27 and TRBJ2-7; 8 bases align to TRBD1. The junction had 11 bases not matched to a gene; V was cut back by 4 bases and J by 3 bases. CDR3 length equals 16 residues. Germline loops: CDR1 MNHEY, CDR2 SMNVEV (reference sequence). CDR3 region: CASSSQTRTGYYEQYF. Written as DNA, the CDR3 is TGTGCCAGCAGTTCCCAGACCCGGACAGGGTACTACGAGCAGTACTTC.

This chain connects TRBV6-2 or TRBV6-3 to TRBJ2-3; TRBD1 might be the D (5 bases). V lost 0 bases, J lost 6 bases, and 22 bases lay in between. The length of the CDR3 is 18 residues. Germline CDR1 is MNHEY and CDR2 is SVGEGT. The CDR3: CASSYSPPDQGAPDTQYF. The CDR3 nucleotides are TGTGCCAGCAGTTACTCGCCACCGGACCAAGGGGCCCCCGATACGCAGTATTTT.

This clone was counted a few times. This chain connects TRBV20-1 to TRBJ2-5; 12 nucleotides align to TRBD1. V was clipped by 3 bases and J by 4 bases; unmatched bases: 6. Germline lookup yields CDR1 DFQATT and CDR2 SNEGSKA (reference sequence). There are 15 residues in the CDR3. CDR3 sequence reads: CSASWGQGARETQYF. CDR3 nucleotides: TGCAGTGCTAGTTGGGGACAGGGGGCTCGAGAGACCCAGTACTTC.

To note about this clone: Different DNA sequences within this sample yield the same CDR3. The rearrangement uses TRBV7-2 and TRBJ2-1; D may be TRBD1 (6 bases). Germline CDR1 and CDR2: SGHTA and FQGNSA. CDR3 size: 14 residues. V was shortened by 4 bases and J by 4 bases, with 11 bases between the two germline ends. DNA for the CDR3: TGTGCCAGCAGCTCAACAGGGAATTACAATGAGCAGTTCTTC. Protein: CASSSTGNYNEQFF.

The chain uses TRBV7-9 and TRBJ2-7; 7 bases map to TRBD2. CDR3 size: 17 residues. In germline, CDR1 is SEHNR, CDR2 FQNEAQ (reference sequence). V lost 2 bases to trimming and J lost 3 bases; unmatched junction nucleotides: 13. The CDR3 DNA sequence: TGTGCCAGCAGCTTAAGAACCCCGGGGGGAGGATACTACGAGCAGTACTTC. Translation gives CASSLRTPGGGYYEQYF.

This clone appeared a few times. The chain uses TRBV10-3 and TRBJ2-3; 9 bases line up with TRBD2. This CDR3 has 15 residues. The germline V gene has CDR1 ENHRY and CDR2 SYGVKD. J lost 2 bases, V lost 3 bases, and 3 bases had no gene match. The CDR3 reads CAISEGGGDTDTQYF. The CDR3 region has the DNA TGTGCCATCAGTGAAGGCGGGGGGGACACAGATACGCAGTATTTT.

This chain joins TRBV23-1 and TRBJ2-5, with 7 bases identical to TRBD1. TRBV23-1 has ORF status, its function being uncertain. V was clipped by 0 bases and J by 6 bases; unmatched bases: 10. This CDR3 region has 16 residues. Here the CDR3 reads CASSQSPRQGGKTQYF. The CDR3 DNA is TGCGCCAGCAGTCAATCCCCCCGACAGGGCGGTAAGACCCAGTACTTC.

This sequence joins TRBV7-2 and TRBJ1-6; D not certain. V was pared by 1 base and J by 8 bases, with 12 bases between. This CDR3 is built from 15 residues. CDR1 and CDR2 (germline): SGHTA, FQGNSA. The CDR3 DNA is TGTGCCAGCAGCTTAGGGCCCGGAGGCGATTCACCCCTCCACTTT. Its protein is CASSLGPGGDSPLHF.

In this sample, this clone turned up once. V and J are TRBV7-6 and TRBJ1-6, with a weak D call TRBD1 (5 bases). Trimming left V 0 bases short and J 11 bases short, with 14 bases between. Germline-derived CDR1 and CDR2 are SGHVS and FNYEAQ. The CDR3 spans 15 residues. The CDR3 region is CASSLAVGGRAPLHF. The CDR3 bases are TGTGCCAGCAGCTTAGCGGTCGGGGGAAGGGCACCCCTCCACTTT.

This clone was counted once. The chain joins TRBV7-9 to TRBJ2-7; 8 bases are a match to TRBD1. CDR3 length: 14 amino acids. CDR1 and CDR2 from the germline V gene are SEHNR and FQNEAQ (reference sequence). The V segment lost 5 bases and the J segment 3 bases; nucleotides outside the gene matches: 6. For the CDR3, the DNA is TGTGCCAGCAGCGCTATGACAGGGGTCTACGAGCAGTACTTC. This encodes CASSAMTGVYEQYF.

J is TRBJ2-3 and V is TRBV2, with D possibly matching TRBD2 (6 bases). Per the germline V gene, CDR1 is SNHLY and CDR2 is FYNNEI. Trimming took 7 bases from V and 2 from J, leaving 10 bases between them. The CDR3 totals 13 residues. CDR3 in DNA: TGTGCCAGCAAGTGGGGGGACACAGATACGCAGTATTTT. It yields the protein CASKWGDTDTQYF.

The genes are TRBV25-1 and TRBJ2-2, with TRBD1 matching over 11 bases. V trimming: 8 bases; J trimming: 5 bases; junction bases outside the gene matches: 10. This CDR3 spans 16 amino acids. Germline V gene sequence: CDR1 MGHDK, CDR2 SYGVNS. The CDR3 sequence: CASWGGQGVRTGELFF. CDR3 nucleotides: TGTGCCAGCTGGGGGGGACAGGGGGTACGGACCGGGGAGCTGTTTTTT.